The sequence of this TCR beta chain was determined in a study of human T cells and chemical hapten exposure. Study overall: On roughly 2 cm by roughly 2 cm of upper inner arm skin, sensitization was performed with 2% DPC. Slight volume differences across pooled libraries mainly accounted for varying per-sample TCR yields.

The CDR3 runs 16 residues. In germline, CDR1 is SGHTA, CDR2 FQGNSA. Trimming at V came to 6 bases and at J to 6 bases, leaving 9 bases not matched to a gene. Time point reported: pre-sensitization, week 0. Treatment specified: therapeutic diphenylcyclopropenone sensitization with weekly scalp DPC. As processed by the authors: A per-sample median of around 100,000 TCRs was observed, with a range of roughly 20,000 to 750,000. TCRdb re-called the RACE reads with MiXCR, one entry per CDR3 protein. The authors' filters were not applied to this entry. The sample holds around 330,000 distinct CDR3 sequences, 4.5% to 7% seen once. This clonotype was seen a few times.

This chain joins TRBV7-2 and TRBJ2-3, with 13 bases matching TRBD2. The sequencing here drew on whole blood, taken in connection with sensitization to the hapten diphenylcyclopropenone (DPC). This sequence originates from a woman in her late teens or twenties with alopecia areata. Some clones in this sample may be carry-over from other donors' samples. CDR3 amino acids: CASRQTPGLAGDTQYF. CDR3 coding DNA: TGTGCCAGCAGACAGACACCGGGACTAGCGGGGGATACGCAGTATTTT.